Listed here is a single T cell receptor (beta chain). V was shortened by 10 bases and J by 4 bases, with 14 bases between the two germline ends. This CDR3 is built from 14 residues. CDR1 and CDR2 (germline): MNHEY, SVGAGI. This record belongs to a study of blood T cell repertoires in COVID-19. Study-wide context: Samples representing acute and convalescent COVID-19 were sourced from the United States, Italy and Spain. T cells, B-cell-depleted T cells, or PBMCs supplied cDNA or gDNA.

Seattle patients were enrolled while actively infected and followed longitudinally. As processed by the authors: Amplification from reference gene primers served as the basis for estimated nucleated cell counts. Produced via immunoSEQ multiplex PCR; TCRdb's table is partial and in-frame only. D and trimming come from the DNA, and the V and J calls and clone size come from that table. Of tens of thousands of clones detected, approximately 87% appear once; the ten largest clones hold roughly 6.5%. What was sequenced was peripheral blood. This TCR derives from a woman aged 60-70 years with COVID-19, enrolled during active disease. J is TRBJ1-6 and V is TRBV6-5, with D perhaps TRBD1 (5 bases). Written as DNA, the CDR3 is TGTGCCACCCGACGGACATTATATAATTCACCCCTCCACTTT. Protein sequence: CATRRTLYNSPLHF.